The 31 T cell receptor beta chains in this list originate from one sample, sequenced in a study of blood T cell repertoires in COVID-19. The assay was immunoSEQ multiplex PCR, and TCRdb's table has in-frame clones only and misses some. Here the sample spans more than 120,000 clones, over 80% being singletons. Sequencing was done on a sample of peripheral blood. The receptors originated from a man aged 50 to 60 who had recovered from COVID-19.

This clone showed up just a few times. CDR3: CASSQGRYSYEQYF. The CDR3 nucleotides are TGTGCCAGCAGCCAAGGCCGGTACTCCTACGAGCAGTACTTC. This rearrangement joins TRBV3-1 (or the pseudogene TRBV3-2) to TRBJ2-7; D not certain. Per germline, CDR1 LGHDT and CDR2 YNNKEL (reference sequence). Trimming took 1 base from V and 0 from J, leaving 7 bases between them. The CDR3 has 14 residues.

J is TRBJ2-7 and V is TRBV5-1, with 7 bases aligning to TRBD1. Germline CDR1 and CDR2: SGHRS and YFSETQ. The length of the CDR3 is 14 residues. V trimming: 5 bases; J trimming: 2 bases; junction bases outside the gene matches: 7. This CDR3 reads CASRTGDPPYEQYF. The DNA for the CDR3 is TGCGCCAGCAGAACAGGGGATCCCCCCTACGAGCAGTACTTC.

The chain recombines TRBV5-6 with TRBJ2-3; 9 bases line up with TRBD1. The CDR3 sequence is 14 residues long. J lost 4 bases, V lost 4 bases, and 4 bases had no gene match. Germline CDR1 reads SGHDT; CDR2 reads YYEEEE. The CDR3 nucleotides read TGTGCCAGCAGCCCCAGACAGGGGGCAGATACGCAGTATTTT. This gives the protein CASSPRQGADTQYF.

The genes are TRBV9 and TRBJ2-2; 8 bases are shared with TRBD1. The CDR3 is 16 residues long. With 1 base clipped from V and 5 bases from J, the junction kept 7 bases outside the gene matches. The V gene's germline CDR1 is SGDLS and CDR2 YYNGEE. The CDR3 loop is CASSVPLDRATGELFF. The CDR3 coding sequence is TGTGCCAGCAGCGTACCACTGGACAGGGCTACCGGGGAGCTGTTTTTT.

The sample holds many counts of this clone. The chain employs TRBV9 and TRBJ2-3; the match to TRBD2 covers 7 bases. The germline CDR1 and CDR2 sequences are SGDLS and YYNGEE. J was trimmed by 5 bases and V by 0 bases; bases with no gene match: 6. The CDR3 length is 15 residues. The CDR3 nucleotides are TGTGCCAGCAGCGTAGGCGGGGGTGTTGGAGATACGCAGTATTTT. Protein product: CASSVGGGVGDTQYF.

V usage is TRBV7-2 and J usage is TRBJ1-3, with no clear D. CDR3 length: 13 amino acids. The V gene lost 5 bases and the J gene lost 4 bases, with 9 bases spanning the gap. CDR1 and CDR2 from the germline V gene are SGHTA and FQGNSA. The CDR3 sequence is CASSTPQGNTIYF. CDR3 sequence (DNA): TGTGCCAGCAGCACACCCCAGGGAAACACCATATATTTT. Together with reference TRBV7-2 and TRBJ1-3, the CDR3 gives the full variable domain: GAGVSQSPSNKVTEKGKDVELRCDPISGHTALYWYRQSLGQGLEFLIYFQGNSAPDKSGLPSDRFSAERTGGSVSTLTIQRTQQEDSAVYLCASSTPQGNTIYFGEGSWLTVV.

This clone was observed at least ten times. This chain links TRBV11-2 with TRBJ2-1, with 9 positions matching TRBD2. CDR1 SGHAT and CDR2 FQNNGV come from the germline V gene. The V gene end was trimmed by 3 bases and the J gene end by 2 bases; junction bases not matched to a gene: 2. The length of the CDR3 is 15 residues. As DNA, the CDR3 is TGTGCCAGCAGCTTCGGCGGGGGGGCCTACAATGAGCAGTTCTTC. Encoded protein: CASSFGGGAYNEQFF.

The gene calls are TRBV3-1 (or the pseudogene TRBV3-2) and TRBJ1-1, with D possibly matching TRBD1 (6 bases). Germline V gene sequence: CDR1 LGHDT, CDR2 YNNKEL (reference sequence). The CDR3 covers 13 residues. V was pared by 6 bases and J by 1 base, with 9 bases between. CDR3 sequence: CASRPTGNTEAFF. CDR3 in DNA: TGTGCCAGCAGACCGACAGGGAACACTGAAGCTTTCTTT.

V gene TRBV18 combines with J gene TRBJ1-1; 9 bases map to TRBD1. Looked up from germline, CDR1 is KGHSH and CDR2 is LQKENI. Trimming took 3 bases from V and 6 from J; bases not matched to a gene: 5. The CDR3 has 14 amino acids. The CDR3 loop is CASSPIQGAPEAFF. Written as DNA, the CDR3 is TGTGCCAGCTCACCTATACAGGGGGCGCCTGAAGCTTTCTTT.

The chain uses TRBV2 and TRBJ2-7; possible D gene TRBD1, 5 bases. V was clipped by 7 bases and J by 2 bases, with 18 bases between them. Per germline, CDR1 SNHLY and CDR2 FYNNEI. This CDR3 spans 15 amino acids. The CDR3 loop reads CASIQRGSLPYEQYF. CDR3 DNA: TGTGCCAGCATCCAAAGGGGCAGTCTTCCCTACGAGCAGTACTTC.

This clone was counted a few times. This rearrangement joins TRBV23-1 to TRBJ1-5, with a weak D call TRBD1 (6 bases). TRBV23-1 is flagged as an ORF with uncertain function. The CDR3 spans 15 residues. V was trimmed by 0 bases and J by 5 bases, leaving 11 bases between them. CDR3 DNA: TGCGCCAGCAGTCAATCTCGGGACACCTATCAGCCCCAGCATTTT. Its translation is CASSQSRDTYQPQHF.

This clone was observed a single time. The rearrangement joins TRBV9 to TRBJ2-3; TRBD1 matches 7 bases. There are 16 residues in the CDR3. Unmatched junction bases numbered 6, after V lost 0 bases and J lost 2 bases. Germline lookup yields CDR1 SGDLS and CDR2 YYNGEE. The CDR3 DNA follows: TGTGCCAGCAGCGTAGAGGGACAGATAAACACAGATACGCAGTATTTT. Residues: CASSVEGQINTDTQYF. The full variable domain, its missing parts supplied by reference TRBV9 and TRBJ2-3, is DSGVTQTPKHLITATGQRVTLRCSPRSGDLSVYWYQQSLDQGLQFLIQYYNGEERAKGNILERFSAQQFPDLHSELNLSSLELGDSALYFCASSVEGQINTDTQYFGPGTRLTVL.

The chain carries TRBV19 and TRBJ1-6, with TRBD1 matching 8 bases. The V gene's germline CDR1 is LNHDA and CDR2 SQIVND (reference sequence). V was pared by 1 base and J by 8 bases, with 1 base of the junction left unmatched. The CDR3 totals 14 residues. In DNA form, the CDR3 reads TGTGCCAGTAGTATAGCACAGGGGGATTCACCCCTCCACTTT. Its protein product is CASSIAQGDSPLHF. Full variable domain (rest looked up from reference TRBV19 and TRBJ1-6): DGGITQSPKYLFRKEGQNVTLSCEQNLNHDAMYWYRQDPGQGLRLIYYSQIVNDFQKGDIAEGYSVSREKKESFPLTVTSAQKNPTAFYLCASSIAQGDSPLHFGNGTRLTVT.

The chain couples TRBV10-3 to TRBJ2-7; TRBD2 matches at 10 bases. From germline, CDR1 is ENHRY and CDR2 SYGVKD. Losses at the gene ends were 0 bases for V and 12 bases for J; bases not matched to a gene: 11. The length of the CDR3 is 15 residues. CDR3 protein: CAISESVAGGPLLYF. The CDR3 DNA reads TGTGCCATCAGTGAGTCGGTAGCGGGGGGCCCTCTTTTGTACTTC.

This clone was picked up a small number of times. This chain connects TRBV4-1 to TRBJ2-2, with D possibly matching TRBD1 (6 bases). Germline lookup yields CDR1 MGHRA and CDR2 YSYEKL. The CDR3 is 15 amino acids. The V gene lost 5 bases and the J gene lost 4 bases, with 14 bases spanning the gap. The CDR3 coding sequence is TGCGCCAGCAGCATCCGGGACATAGGCACCGGGGAGCTGTTTTTT. Translated, it gives CASSIRDIGTGELFF.

This chain uses TRBV7-3 with TRBJ2-1, with TRBD1 identical over 8 bases. The V and J ends lost 5 bases and 7 bases, in that order; junction bases with no gene match: 4. The CDR3 has 13 residues. Per germline, CDR1 SGHTA and CDR2 FQGTGA. In DNA, the CDR3 is TGTGCCAGCAGCCCGGACAGGGATAATGAGCAGTTCTTC. This codes for CASSPDRDNEQFF.

The V call is TRBV5-1, the J call TRBJ2-7, with D perhaps matching TRBD1 (6 bases). This CDR3 comprises 15 residues. V lost 0 bases and J 0 bases, leaving 10 bases between the germline ends. The germline V gene has CDR1 SGHRS and CDR2 YFSETQ. This CDR3 is CASSLVDRPSYEQYF. The CDR3 coding sequence is TGCGCCAGCAGCTTGGTCGACAGGCCCTCCTACGAGCAGTACTTC.

This clone was observed a single time. The chain uses TRBV5-4 and TRBJ1-1; possible D gene TRBD1, 6 bases. The germline V and J ends were trimmed by 4 bases and 4 bases, with 14 bases remaining between them. Germline assignment: CDR1 SGHNT and CDR2 YYREEE (reference sequence). This CDR3 is 14 amino acids long. CDR3 residues: CASSIQGRSTEAFF. The CDR3 nucleotides are TGTGCCAGCAGCATTCAGGGGCGGAGCACTGAAGCTTTCTTT. The full variable domain, its missing parts supplied by reference TRBV5-4 and TRBJ1-1, is ETGVTQSPTHLIKTRGQQVTLRCSSQSGHNTVSWYQQALGQGPQFIFQYYREEENGRGNFPPRFSGLQFPNYSSELNVNALELDDSALYLCASSIQGRSTEAFFGQGTRLTVV.

V and J are TRBV6-2 or TRBV6-3 and TRBJ1-2; D not resolved. Trimming cost V 2 bases and J 10 bases, with 17 bases left between them. This CDR3 comprises 14 residues. Germline loops: CDR1 MNHEY, CDR2 SVGEGT. The CDR3 DNA is TGTGCCAGCAGTTACGGAGTTGGATCTGCGGTCTACACCTTC. Protein: CASSYGVGSAVYTF.

This chain connects TRBV7-2 to TRBJ2-2; D is unclear. The CDR3 consists of 16 residues. Germline V gene sequence: CDR1 SGHTA, CDR2 FQGNSA. Trimming cost V 2 bases and J 2 bases, with 12 bases left between them. CDR3 DNA sequence: TGTGCCAGCAGCTTAATTGCTGGGCTTAACACCGGGGAGCTGTTTTTT. It translates to CASSLIAGLNTGELFF.

Concerning this clone itself: Other DNA sequences in the sample encode the same CDR3. This sequence joins TRBV30 and TRBJ1-2; D not certain. Between the trimmed V and J ends, which lost 2 bases and 4 bases, there was a span of 5 bases. The CDR3 runs to 11 residues. Germline CDR1 and CDR2: GTSNPN and SVGIG (reference sequence). This chain's CDR3 is CAWSLGYGYTF. In DNA form, the CDR3 reads TGTGCCTGGAGTCTCGGCTATGGCTACACCTTC. The whole variable domain, remainder taken from reference TRBV30 and TRBJ1-2, is SQTIHQWPATLVQPVGSPLSLECTVEGTSNPNLYWYRQAAGRGLQLLFYSVGIGQISSEVPQNLSASRPQDRQFILSSKKLLLSDSGFYLCAWSLGYGYTFGSGTRLTVV.

The chain employs TRBV5-1 and TRBJ1-1; no clear D gene. Germline assignment: CDR1 SGHRS and CDR2 YFSETQ. The V end was cut by 0 bases, the J end by 1 base, with 7 bases between. The CDR3 has 14 residues. The CDR3 here is CASSLESGNTEAFF. CDR3 nucleotides: TGCGCCAGCAGCTTGGAGTCGGGGAACACTGAAGCTTTCTTT.

The rearrangement uses TRBV21-1 and TRBJ2-7; TRBD2 was called by the table and not checked on the DNA. TRBV21-1 is noted as a pseudogene. The CDR3 is made up of 18 amino acids. This chain's CDR3 is CASSKGVRGSGGNYEQYF. For the CDR3, the DNA is TGTGCCAGCAGCAAAGGGGTCCGGGGGAGCGGGGGGAATTACGAGCAGTACTTC.

The genes are TRBV6-4 and TRBJ1-3, with 9 bases aligning to TRBD1. CDR1 is MRHNA, CDR2 SNTAGT, per germline. V lost 7 bases, J lost 3 bases, and 10 bases stayed unmatched. The CDR3 is made up of 16 amino acids. This CDR3 reads CASNMKQGAFGNTIYF. CDR3 coding DNA: TGTGCCAGCAATATGAAACAGGGGGCGTTTGGAAACACCATATATTTT.

This clone was seen a few times. The rearrangement links TRBV5-5 to TRBJ1-1, with TRBD1 matching 9 bases. The CDR3 length is 17 residues. CDR1 SGHKS and CDR2 YYEKEE come from the germline V gene (reference sequence). V was pared by 0 bases and J by 0 bases, with 6 bases of the junction left unmatched. The chain's CDR3 is CASSLVGTGPMNTEAFF. CDR3 in DNA: TGTGCCAGCAGCTTGGTAGGGACAGGGCCGATGAACACTGAAGCTTTCTTT.

V is TRBV7-9 and J is TRBJ1-5; 8 nucleotides line up with TRBD1. Germline-derived CDR1 and CDR2 are SEHNR and FQNEAQ (reference sequence). Losses at the gene ends were 0 bases for V and 6 bases for J; bases not matched to a gene: 4. This CDR3 has 15 residues. The CDR3 spells CASSLATTGVQPQHF. DNA for the CDR3: TGTGCCAGCAGCTTAGCGACGACAGGGGTTCAGCCCCAGCATTTT.

The V gene is TRBV11-3, the J gene TRBJ2-2; D possibly corresponds to TRBD2 (6 bases). CDR3 size: 18 residues. Germline V lookup: CDR1 SGHNT, CDR2 YENEEA. V lost 4 bases to trimming and J lost 1 base, with 19 bases between them. CDR3 bases: TGTGCCAGCAGCTGGGACCCTAGGTGGGGGGTGAACACCGGGGAGCTGTTTTTT. This codes for CASSWDPRWGVNTGELFF.

The gene calls are TRBV18 and TRBJ1-4; no reliable D call. Germline loops: CDR1 KGHSH, CDR2 LQKENI. The CDR3 is made up of 13 amino acids. The V and J ends lost 3 bases and 0 bases respectively, with 2 bases between them. CDR3 loop: CASSPATNEKLFF. CDR3 bases: TGTGCCAGCTCACCCGCAACTAATGAAAAACTGTTTTTT.

This sequence joins TRBV24-1 and TRBJ1-2, with D hard to call. This CDR3 has 14 amino acids. Trimming removed 0 bases from V and 2 bases from J, with 6 bases in between. Germline-derived CDR1 and CDR2 are KGHDR and SFDVKD. The CDR3 region is CATSDLELNYGYTF. The CDR3 DNA is TGTGCCACCAGTGATTTGGAACTGAACTATGGCTACACCTTC.

The chain links TRBV3-1 (or the pseudogene TRBV3-2) to TRBJ2-3, with TRBD2 identical over 8 bases. The junction had 11 bases not matched to a gene; V was cut back by 1 base and J by 2 bases. CDR1 and CDR2 (germline): LGHDT, YNNKEL (reference sequence). The CDR3 runs 18 residues. Written as DNA, the CDR3 is TGTGCCAGCAGCCAAGGTCTAGCGGGTTGGTCGGTCACAGATACGCAGTATTTT. It is translated as CASSQGLAGWSVTDTQYF.

This chain connects TRBV6-2 or TRBV6-3 to TRBJ2-5; 10 bases fit TRBD1. Germline CDR1 and CDR2: MNHEY and SVGEGT. The V and J ends lost 3 bases and 3 bases, in that order; junction bases with no gene match: 4. The CDR3 sequence is 15 residues long. Written as DNA, the CDR3 is TGTGCCAGCAGTTATGGGGGGACAGGGGAAGAGACCCAGTACTTC. Translation: CASSYGGTGEETQYF.